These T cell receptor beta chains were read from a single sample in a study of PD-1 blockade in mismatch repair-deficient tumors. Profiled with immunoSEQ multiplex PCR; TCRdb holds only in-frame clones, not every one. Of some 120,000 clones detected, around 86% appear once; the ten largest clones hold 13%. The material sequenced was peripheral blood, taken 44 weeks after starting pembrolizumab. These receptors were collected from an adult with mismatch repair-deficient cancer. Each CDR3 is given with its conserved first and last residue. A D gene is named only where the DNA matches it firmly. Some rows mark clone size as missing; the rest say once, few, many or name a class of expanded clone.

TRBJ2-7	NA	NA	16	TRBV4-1	TGCGCCAGCAGCCAAGATCTAGTGACATCTTACTACGAGCAGTACTTC	CASSQDLVTSYYEQYF
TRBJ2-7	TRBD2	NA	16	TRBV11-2	TGTGCCAGCAGCTTAGTAGCGGCGGGGGAGTCCTACGAGCAGTACTTC	CASSLVAAGESYEQYF
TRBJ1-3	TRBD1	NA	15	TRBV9	TGTGCCAGCAGCGCCCGACAGGGGGCTGGAAACACCATATATTTT	CASSARQGAGNTIYF
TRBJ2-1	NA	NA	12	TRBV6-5	TGTGCCAGTTACAGGGAACACAATGAGCAGTTCTTC	CASYREHNEQFF
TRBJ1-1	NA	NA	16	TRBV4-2	TGTGCCAGCAGCCAAGTATTGAGGGCGCGGGACACTGAAGCTTTCTTT	CASSQVLRARDTEAFF
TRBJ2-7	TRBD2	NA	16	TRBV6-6	TGTGCCAGCAGTTACGTAGGTGGCGGGAGGCCCTACGAGCAGTACTTC	CASSYVGGGRPYEQYF
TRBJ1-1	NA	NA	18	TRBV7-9	TGTGCCAGCAGCTTATCGGAATATTTTGACAGGATTGGAACTGAAGCTTTCTTT	CASSLSEYFDRIGTEAFF
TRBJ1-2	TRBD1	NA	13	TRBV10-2	TGCGCCAGCAGGAGGGACAGGGGGAGAGGCTACACCTTC	CASRRDRGRGYTF
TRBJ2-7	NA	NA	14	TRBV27	TGTGCCAGCAGTTCGCTCGGACAGTCCTACGAGCAGTACTTC	CASSSLGQSYEQYF
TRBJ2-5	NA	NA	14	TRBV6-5	TGTGCCAGCAGGCGAGGGTCCCTGGGAAAGACCCAGTACTTC	CASRRGSLGKTQYF
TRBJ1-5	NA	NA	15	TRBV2	TGTGCCAGCAGTGACTTGGAGGGGAAAGATCAGCCCCAGCATTTT	CASSDLEGKDQPQHF
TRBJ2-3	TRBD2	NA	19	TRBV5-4	TGTGCCAGCAGCTTGGCCCTAGCGGCCAACCCTTTTCACACAGATACGCAGTATTTT	CASSLALAANPFHTDTQYF
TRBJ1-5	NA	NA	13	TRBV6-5	TGTGCCAGCAGCTCTAACGGCAATCAGCCCCAGCATTTT	CASSSNGNQPQHF
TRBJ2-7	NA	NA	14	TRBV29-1	TGCAGCGTGGAGGCACAGGGAAGGGACTACGAGCAGTACTTC	CSVEAQGRDYEQYF
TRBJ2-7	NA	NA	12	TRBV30	TGTGCTCACCGGACTGCTTCCTACGAGCAGTACTTC	CAHRTASYEQYF
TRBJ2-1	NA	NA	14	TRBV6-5	TGTGCCAGCAGTTACCACGACAGGTACAATGAGCAGTTCTTC	CASSYHDRYNEQFF
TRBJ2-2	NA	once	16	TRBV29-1	TGCAGCGTTGAAGACTTCACAAAATCGAACACCGGGGAGCTGTTTTTT	CSVEDFTKSNTGELFF
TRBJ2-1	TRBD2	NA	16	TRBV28	TGTGCCAGCACTCCCCTGGGGGCTAGCGGGGGCAATGAGCAGTTCTTC	CASTPLGASGGNEQFF
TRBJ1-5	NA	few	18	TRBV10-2	TGCGCCAGCAGCAATGAACACCATACAGCGTATAGCAATCAGCCCCAGCATTTT	CASSNEHHTAYSNQPQHF
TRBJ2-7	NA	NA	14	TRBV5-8	TGTGCCAGCAGCTCTAGGGGCGAGACCTACGAGCAGTACTTC	CASSSRGETYEQYF
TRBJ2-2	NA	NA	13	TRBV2	TGTGCCAGCAGAGGGGACAACACCGGGGAGCTGTTTTTT	CASRGDNTGELFF
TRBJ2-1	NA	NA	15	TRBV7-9	TGTGCCAGCAGCGGGGTTGAAGGGGCCGACAATGAGCAGTTCTTC	CASSGVEGADNEQFF
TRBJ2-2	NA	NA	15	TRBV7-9	TGTGCCAGCAGCTTTAGCGTCTCGAACACCGGGGAGCTGTTTTTT	CASSFSVSNTGELFF
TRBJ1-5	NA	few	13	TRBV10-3	TGTGCCATCAGTGCGGGGAGCAATCAGCCCCAGCATTTT	CAISAGSNQPQHF
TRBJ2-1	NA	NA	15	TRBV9	TGTGCCAGCAGCGTAGGAGGGGGAGCTTACAATGAGCAGTTCTTC	CASSVGGGAYNEQFF
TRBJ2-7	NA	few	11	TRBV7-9	TGTGCCAGCAGCTTCAGTAGGGAGCAGTACTTC	CASSFSREQYF
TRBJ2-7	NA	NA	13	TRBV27	TGTGCCAGCAGTTCGAGAATAGCCTACGAGCAGTACTTC	CASSSRIAYEQYF
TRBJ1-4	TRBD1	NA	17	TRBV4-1	TGCGCCAGCAGCCAAGTCTGGGGTAGGACAGGGAATGAAAAACTGTTTTTT	CASSQVWGRTGNEKLFF
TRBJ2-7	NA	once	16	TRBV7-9	TGTGCCAGCAGCTGGGTTAGGGGGGCCCGGGCCTACGAGCAGTACTTC	CASSWVRGARAYEQYF
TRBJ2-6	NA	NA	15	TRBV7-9	TGTGCCAGCAGCTTAGTTTTGGCCGGGGCCAACGTCCTGACTTTC	CASSLVLAGANVLTF
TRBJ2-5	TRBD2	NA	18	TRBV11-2	TGTGCCAGCAGCTTAAGGGATAAGGGACTAGCGGGAGAAGAGACCCAGTACTTC	CASSLRDKGLAGEETQYF
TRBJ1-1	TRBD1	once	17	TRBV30	TGTGCCTGGAGCCCAAAGCCCCACAGGGGCGCGGACACTGAAGCTTTCTTT	CAWSPKPHRGADTEAFF
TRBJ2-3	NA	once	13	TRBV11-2	TGTGCCAGCAGCTTAGCAGCGGGACAGCCCGGACATTTT	CASSLAAGQPGHF
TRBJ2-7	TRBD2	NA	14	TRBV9	TGTGCCAGCAGCGTAGCTACGGGGGGCTACGAGCAGTACTTC	CASSVATGGYEQYF
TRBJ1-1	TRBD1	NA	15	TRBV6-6	TGTGCCAGCAAGAGACAGGGGAGGACGAACACTGAAGCTTTCTTT	CASKRQGRTNTEAFF
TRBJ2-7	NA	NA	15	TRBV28	TGTGCCAGCAGCGAGATTCGGACAGCGGCCCGCGAGCAGTACTTC	CASSEIRTAAREQYF
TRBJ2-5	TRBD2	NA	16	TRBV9	TGTGCCAGCAGCGGGGGGGGACTAGCGGGACAAGAGACCCAGTACTTC	CASSGGGLAGQETQYF
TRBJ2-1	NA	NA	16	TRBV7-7	TGTGCTAGCAGCTTAGCTCATCGGGAAGGAGTGAATGAGCAGTTCTTC	CASSLAHREGVNEQFF
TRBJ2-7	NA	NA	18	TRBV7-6	TGTGCCAGCAGCTCAAATGGGATGAGGAGGTTAGACTCCTACGAGCAGTACTTC	CASSSNGMRRLDSYEQYF
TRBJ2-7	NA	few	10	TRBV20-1	TGCAGTGCCAAGTTCTACGAGCAGTACTTC	CSAKFYEQYF
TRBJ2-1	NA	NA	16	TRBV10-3	TGTGCCATCAGTGAGCCGGCTCCCCACTCCTACAATGAGCAGTTCTTC	CAISEPAPHSYNEQFF
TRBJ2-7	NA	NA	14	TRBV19	TGTGCCAGTAGTACCGGGACTGCAGCCTACGAGCAGTACTTC	CASSTGTAAYEQYF
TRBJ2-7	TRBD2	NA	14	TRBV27	TGTGCCAGCAGACCGGGACTAGCGGCCTACGAGCAGTACTTC	CASRPGLAAYEQYF
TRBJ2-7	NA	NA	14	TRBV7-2	TGTGCCAGCAGCTTACGATCCCACAGCTACGAGCAGTACTTC	CASSLRSHSYEQYF
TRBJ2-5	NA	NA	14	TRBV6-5	TGTGCCAGCAGTTACTCGGGCTTGCAAGAGACCCAGTACTTC	CASSYSGLQETQYF
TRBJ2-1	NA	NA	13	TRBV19	TGTGCCAGTAGTATTCGAACCTACAATGAGCAGTTCTTC	CASSIRTYNEQFF
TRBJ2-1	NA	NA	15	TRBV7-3	TGTGCCAGCAGCCTAGGAGCCGGGAGCTACAATGAGCAGTTCTTC	CASSLGAGSYNEQFF
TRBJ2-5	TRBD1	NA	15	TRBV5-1	TGCGCCAGCAGCTCACCGGGACAGGGTTACCATGAGCAGTACTTC	CASSSPGQGYHEQYF